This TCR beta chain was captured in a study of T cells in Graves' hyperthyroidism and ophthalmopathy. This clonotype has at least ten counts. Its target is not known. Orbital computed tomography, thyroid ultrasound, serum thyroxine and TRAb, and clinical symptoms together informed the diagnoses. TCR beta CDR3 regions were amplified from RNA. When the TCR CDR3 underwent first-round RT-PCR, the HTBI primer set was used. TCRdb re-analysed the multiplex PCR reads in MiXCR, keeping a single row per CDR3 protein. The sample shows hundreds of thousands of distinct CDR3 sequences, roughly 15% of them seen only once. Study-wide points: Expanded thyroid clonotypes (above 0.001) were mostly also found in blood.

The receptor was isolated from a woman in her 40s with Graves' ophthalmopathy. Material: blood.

The CDR3 spells CASSPWGTGYEQYF. For the CDR3, the DNA is TGTGCCAGCAGTCCTTGGGGGACAGGGTACGAGCAGTACTTC. The chain couples TRBV6-2 or TRBV6-3 to TRBJ2-7; the match to TRBD1 covers 9 bases. The CDR3 runs 14 residues. The germline V gene encodes CDR1 MNHEY and CDR2 SVGEGT. The V segment lost 5 bases and the J segment 4 bases; nucleotides outside the gene matches: 6.